Each of the 17 T cell receptor beta chains below was sequenced from the same sample in a study of early T cells in non-severe SARS-CoV-2 infection. TCRdb recomputed calls from the 5' RACE reads with MiXCR, one row per CDR3 protein. Here the sample spans about 71,000 distinct CDR3 sequences, 9.5% to 15% being singletons. This specimen consisted of whole blood, obtained at baseline. The receptors were sampled from an adult who was a healthcare worker with PCR-confirmed SARS-CoV-2 infection or an uninfected control (not recorded which).

The chain is built from TRBV10-2 and TRBJ2-4, with 9 bases aligning to TRBD1. Per germline, CDR1 WSHSY and CDR2 SAAADI. This CDR3 has 11 residues. V dropped 10 bases and J dropped 7; count of bases not matched to a gene: 2. In DNA form, the CDR3 reads TGCGCCACGACAGGGGGGAACATTCAGTACTTC. It encodes CATTGGNIQYF.

The CDR3 sequence: CASSLRPQGGYEQYF. The CDR3 DNA follows: TGTGCCAGCAGTTTACGGCCCCAGGGGGGGTACGAGCAGTACTTC. This rearrangement joins TRBV12-3 or TRBV12-4 to TRBJ2-7, with D perhaps TRBD1 or TRBD2 (7 bases each). V was trimmed by 2 bases and J by 4 bases, leaving 15 bases between them. This CDR3 is 15 amino acids long.

By share, this clonotype ranks as medium-sized (0.01 to 0.1%). The chain is built from TRBV4-2 and TRBJ1-2; no clear D. V was clipped by 0 bases and J by 2 bases, with 10 bases between them. The CDR3 length is 15 residues. Germline V lookup: CDR1 LGHNA, CDR2 YNFKEQ. The CDR3 region is CASSQDSAKNYGYTF. The CDR3 nucleotides are TGTGCCAGCAGCCAAGACAGCGCCAAAAACTATGGCTACACCTTC.

This clonotype was seen ten or more times. The V gene is TRBV7-6, the J gene TRBJ1-3; D is possibly TRBD1 (5 bases). Germline V gene data show CDR1 as SGHVS and CDR2 as FNYEAQ. The ends were cut back, 1 base at V and 0 bases at J, with 16 bases in the middle. CDR3 length equals 18 residues. This CDR3 reads CASSLGSARAHSGNTIYF. In DNA, the CDR3 is TGTGCCAGCAGCTTAGGATCGGCCAGGGCACACTCTGGAAACACCATATATTTT. The full variable domain, in which reference TRBV7-6 and TRBJ1-3 provide the parts outside the CDR3, is GAGVSQSPRYKVTKRGQDVALRCDPISGHVSLYWYRQALGQGPEFLTYFNYEAQQDKSGLPNDRFSAERPEGSISTLTIQRTEQRDSAMYRCASSLGSARAHSGNTIYFGEGSWLTVV.

This clonotype was detected ten times or more. The chain uses TRBV20-1 and TRBJ2-3, with 9 bases lining up with TRBD2. With V trimmed by 3 bases and J by 4 bases, 5 bases remained unmatched. CDR1 and CDR2 (germline): DFQATT, SNEGSKA (reference sequence). The CDR3 has 14 residues. The CDR3 DNA is TGCAGTGCTAGTAGCGGGGGATCCCCAGATACGCAGTATTTT. Residues: CSASSGGSPDTQYF.

In its sample, this clonotype was seen a few times. This rearrangement joins TRBV2 to TRBJ1-1; D possibly corresponds to TRBD1 (6 bases). Germline V CDR1 and CDR2: SNHLY, FYNNEI. CDR3 size: 14 residues. Trimming took off 4 bases at V and 1 base at J, with 10 bases between the two ends. CDR3 sequence reads: CASSANRANTEAFF. The CDR3 DNA is TGTGCCAGCAGTGCGAACAGGGCGAACACTGAAGCTTTCTTT. Filled out from reference TRBV2 and TRBJ1-1, the complete variable domain reads EPEVTQTPSHQVTQMGQEVILRCVPISNHLYFYWYRQILGQKVEFLVSFYNNEISEKSEIFDDQFSVERPDGSNFTLKIRSTKLEDSAMYFCASSANRANTEAFFGQGTRLTVV.

This chain uses TRBV6-1 with TRBJ1-4, with 8 bases that match TRBD1. The CDR3 is 14 amino acids. After removal of 3 bases from V and 8 bases from J, the junction contained 5 bases not matched to a gene. Germline CDR1 reads MNHNS; CDR2 reads SASEGT. Here the CDR3 reads CASSDTDREEKLFF. The CDR3 DNA follows: TGTGCCAGCAGTGACACGGACAGGGAGGAAAAACTGTTTTTT.

The chain combines TRBV12-3 or TRBV12-4 with TRBJ1-1, with TRBD1 matching 9 bases. V shed 4 bases and J 4 bases; nucleotides not matched to a gene: 4. This CDR3 comprises 14 residues. The CDR3 here is CASSWDREGTEAFF. In DNA form, the CDR3 reads TGTGCCAGCAGTTGGGACAGGGAGGGCACTGAAGCTTTCTTT.

The chain joins TRBV18 to TRBJ2-5, with 13 nucleotides matching TRBD2. The CDR3 spans 17 residues. CDR1 KGHSH and CDR2 LQKENI come from the germline V gene. The ends lost 5 bases at V and 0 bases at J; junction bases unmatched: 6. The CDR3 sequence is CASSSPGLAGNQETQYF. In DNA, the CDR3 is TGTGCCAGCTCAAGCCCGGGACTAGCGGGGAACCAAGAGACCCAGTACTTC. The whole variable domain, remainder taken from reference TRBV18 and TRBJ2-5, is NAGVMQNPRHLVRRRGQEARLRCSPMKGHSHVYWYRQLPEEGLKFMVYLQKENIIDESGMPKERFSAEFPKEGPSILRIQQVVRGDSAAYFCASSSPGLAGNQETQYFGPGTRLLVL.

J is TRBJ2-1 and V is TRBV4-1; TRBD2 is a possible D gene (6 bases). There are 15 residues in the CDR3. Trimming took 2 bases from V and 8 from J, leaving 16 bases between them. CDR1 MGHRA and CDR2 YSYEKL come from the germline V gene. CDR3 nucleotides: TGCGCCAGCAGCCAACCGGGACTCATCGGGGATGAGCAGTTCTTC. This encodes CASSQPGLIGDEQFF.

The rearrangement uses TRBV5-1 and TRBJ1-4; the D is unclear. Germline-derived CDR1 and CDR2 are SGHRS and YFSETQ. V was trimmed by 4 bases and J by 5 bases, leaving 12 bases between them. The CDR3 runs 14 residues. DNA of the CDR3: TGCGCCAGCAGCCCAGGAGAGGGAAATGAAAAACTGTTTTTT. It specifies CASSPGEGNEKLFF.

The V gene is TRBV2, the J gene TRBJ2-2; D unresolved. The CDR3 is 10 amino acids. V lost 8 bases to trimming and J lost 6 bases, with 4 bases between them. The germline CDR1 and CDR2 sequences are SNHLY and FYNNEI. The DNA for the CDR3 is TGTGCCAGCCAGGCCGGGGAGCTGTTTTTT. Translated: CASQAGELFF.

The J gene is TRBJ1-2, the V gene TRBV9, with 11 bases identical to TRBD1. CDR1 and CDR2 (germline): SGDLS, YYNGEE. The J segment lost 3 bases and the V segment lost 3 bases, leaving 4 bases of the junction unmatched. There are 15 residues in the CDR3. CDR3 protein: CASSAGQGAYYGYTF. In DNA, the CDR3 is TGTGCCAGCAGCGCCGGACAGGGGGCCTACTATGGCTACACCTTC. Full variable domain (remainder filled in from reference TRBV9 and TRBJ1-2): DSGVTQTPKHLITATGQRVTLRCSPRSGDLSVYWYQQSLDQGLQFLIQYYNGEERAKGNILERFSAQQFPDLHSELNLSSLELGDSALYFCASSAGQGAYYGYTFGSGTRLTVV.

The CDR3 sequence: CASSVYSDGSNQPQHF. For the CDR3, the DNA is TGTGCCAGCAGCGTCTATTCCGACGGTAGCAATCAGCCCCAGCATTTT. This chain connects TRBV28 to TRBJ1-5; no firm D call. The CDR3 loop spans 16 amino acids. The germline V gene has CDR1 MDHEN and CDR2 SYDVKM. V was pared by 6 bases and J by 0 bases, with 15 bases between.

In its sample, this clonotype was seen many times. The CDR3 nucleotides are TGTGCCAGCCGCTCGACAGGGGGAGGTCGCACTGAAGCTTTCTTT. Residues: CASRSTGGGRTEAFF. The V gene is TRBV25-1, the J gene TRBJ1-1; 9 nucleotides line up with TRBD1. The CDR3 runs 15 residues. Per germline, CDR1 MGHDK and CDR2 SYGVNS. V lost 8 bases and J lost 4; bases outside the gene matches: 11.

This clonotype was counted ten times or more. The genes are TRBV3-1 and TRBJ1-2; D gene ambiguous. The CDR3 loop spans 12 amino acids. CDR1 and CDR2 (germline): LGHDT, YNNKEL (reference sequence). The V and J ends lost 0 bases and 4 bases respectively, with 3 bases between them. The CDR3 DNA reads TGTGCCAGCAGCCAAGAGGCCTATGGCTACACCTTC. Its translation: CASSQEAYGYTF.

This clonotype was found many times. V is TRBV5-4 and J is TRBJ1-6, with D possibly TRBD1 on 6 matching bases. CDR3 length: 12 amino acids. The V gene's germline CDR1 is SGHNT and CDR2 YYREEE (reference sequence). Trimming pared 4 bases from V and 12 bases from J, leaving 11 bases between. The CDR3 coding sequence is TGTGCCAGCAGCGCACAGGGTCTACCCCTCCACTTT. Encoded protein: CASSAQGLPLHF. Filled out from reference TRBV5-4 and TRBJ1-6, the complete variable domain reads ETGVTQSPTHLIKTRGQQVTLRCSSQSGHNTVSWYQQALGQGPQFIFQYYREEENGRGNFPPRFSGLQFPNYSSELNVNALELDDSALYLCASSAQGLPLHFGNGTRLTVT.